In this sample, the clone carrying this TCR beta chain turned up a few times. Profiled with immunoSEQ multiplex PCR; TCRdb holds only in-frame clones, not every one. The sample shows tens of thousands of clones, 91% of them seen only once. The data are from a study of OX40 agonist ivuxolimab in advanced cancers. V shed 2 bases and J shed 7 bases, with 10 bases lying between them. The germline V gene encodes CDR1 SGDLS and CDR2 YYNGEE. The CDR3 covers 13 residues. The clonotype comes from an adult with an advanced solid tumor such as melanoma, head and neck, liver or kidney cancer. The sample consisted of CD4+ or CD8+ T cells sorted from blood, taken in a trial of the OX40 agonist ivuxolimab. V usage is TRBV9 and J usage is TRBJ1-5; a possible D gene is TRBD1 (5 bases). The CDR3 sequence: CASSVLEGQPQHF. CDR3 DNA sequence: TGTGCCAGCAGCGTGCTCGAGGGGCAGCCCCAGCATTTT. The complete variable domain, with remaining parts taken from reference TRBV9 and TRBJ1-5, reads DSGVTQTPKHLITATGQRVTLRCSPRSGDLSVYWYQQSLDQGLQFLIQYYNGEERAKGNILERFSAQQFPDLHSELNLSSLELGDSALYFCASSVLEGQPQHFGDGTRLSIL.